Presented here are 6 T cell receptor beta chains from one specimen sequenced in a study of radiotherapy plus CTLA-4 blockade in lung cancer. The assay was immunoSEQ multiplex PCR, and TCRdb's table has in-frame clones only and misses some. The data show approximately 80,000 clones, 78% seen once. The source material was peripheral blood, sampled from a patient treated with radiotherapy plus ipilimumab. These receptor sequences come from a human donor with non-small cell lung cancer whose response to radiotherapy plus ipilimumab could not be evaluated. Some clones in this sample may be carry-over from other donors' samples.

The genes are TRBV11-2 and TRBJ2-7; 8 bases agree with TRBD2. This CDR3 is 15 amino acids long. The germline CDR1 and CDR2 sequences are SGHAT and FQNNGV. With 5 bases clipped from V and 3 bases from J, the junction kept 9 bases outside the gene matches. CDR3 region: CASSKGGGTRYEQYF. The CDR3 DNA sequence: TGTGCCAGCAGCAAAGGCGGGGGGACTCGCTACGAGCAGTACTTC.

The rearrangement uses TRBV5-1 and TRBJ1-1; TRBD1 matches at 9 bases. The CDR3 runs to 15 residues. The V gene end was trimmed by 4 bases and the J gene end by 5 bases; junction bases not matched to a gene: 9. Germline V CDR1 and CDR2: SGHRS, YFSETQ. CDR3 in DNA: TGCGCCAGCAGCGTCGGACAGGGGACGGAGACTGAAGCTTTCTTT. Amino acids: CASSVGQGTETEAFF.

The chain has TRBV6-6 and TRBJ1-2; 9 bases are a match to TRBD1. CDR1 is MNHNY, CDR2 SVGAGI, per germline (reference sequence). This CDR3 spans 16 amino acids. Trimming removed 4 bases from V and 5 bases from J; junction bases left unmatched: 11. The CDR3 spells CASSSYSDRGTYGYTF. The CDR3 region has the DNA TGTGCCAGCAGTTCCTATTCGGACAGGGGAACATATGGCTACACCTTC.

This chain joins TRBV11-2 and TRBJ1-2; no clear D gene. The germline gives CDR1 SGHAT, CDR2 FQNNGV. V was pared by 7 bases and J by 8 bases, with 20 bases between. CDR3 length equals 14 residues. The CDR3 sequence: CASTPGGEGDGYTF. In nucleotides, the CDR3 is TGTGCCAGCACACCTGGCGGGGAGGGTGACGGCTACACCTTC.

This chain links TRBV9 with TRBJ2-5; the D is unclear. This CDR3 contains 12 residues. Germline values: CDR1 SGDLS, CDR2 YYNGEE. V dropped 5 bases and J dropped 2 bases, with 7 bases sitting between them. CDR3 nucleotides: TGTGCCAGCAGGGGCGAACAAGAGACCCAGTACTTC. This encodes CASRGEQETQYF.

The chain joins TRBV28 to TRBJ2-5, with 8 bases fitting TRBD1. Germline trimming cut 4 bases from V and 3 bases from J; bases unmatched to any gene: 10. The CDR3 covers 16 residues. The germline V gene encodes CDR1 MDHEN and CDR2 SYDVKM. CDR3 sequence reads: CASSSTAGTGEETQYF. DNA for the CDR3: TGTGCCAGCAGTTCGACGGCCGGGACAGGCGAAGAGACCCAGTACTTC. Full variable domain (outside the CDR3, taken from reference TRBV28 and TRBJ2-5): DVKVTQSSRYLVKRTGEKVFLECVQDMDHENMFWYRQDPGLGLRLIYFSYDVKMKEKGDIPEGYSVSREKKERFSLILESASTNQTSMYLCASSSTAGTGEETQYFGPGTRLLVL.